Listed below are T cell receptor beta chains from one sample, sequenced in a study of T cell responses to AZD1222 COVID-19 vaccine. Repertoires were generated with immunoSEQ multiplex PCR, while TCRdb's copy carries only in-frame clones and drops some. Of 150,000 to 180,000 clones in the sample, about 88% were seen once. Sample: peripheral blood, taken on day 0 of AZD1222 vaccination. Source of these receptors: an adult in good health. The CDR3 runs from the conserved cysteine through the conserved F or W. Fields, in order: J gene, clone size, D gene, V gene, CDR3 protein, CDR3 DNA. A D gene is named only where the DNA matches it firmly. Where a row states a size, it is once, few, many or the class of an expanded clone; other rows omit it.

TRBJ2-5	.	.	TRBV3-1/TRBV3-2	CASSQVQETQYF	TGTGCCAGCAGCCAAGTCCAGGAGACCCAGTACTTC
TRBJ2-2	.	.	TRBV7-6	CASSLATGTSTGELFF	TGTGCCAGCAGCTTGGCGACCGGGACATCCACCGGGGAGCTGTTTTTT
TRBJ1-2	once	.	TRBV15	CATSSPPGRSNYGYTF	TGTGCCACCAGCAGCCCCCCAGGGCGCTCTAACTATGGCTACACCTTC
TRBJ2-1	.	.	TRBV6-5	CASSSFGERDEQFF	TGTGCCAGCAGTTCGTTCGGAGAACGCGATGAGCAGTTCTTC
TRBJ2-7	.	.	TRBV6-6	CASSYSSNKPSYEQYF	TGTGCCAGCAGTTACTCGTCTAACAAGCCGTCGTACGAGCAGTACTTC
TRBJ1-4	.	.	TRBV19	CASSRGMLEKLFF	TGTGCCAGTAGTCGGGGGATGTTGGAAAAACTGTTTTTT
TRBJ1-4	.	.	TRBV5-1	CASSLVASQGEKLFF	TGCGCCAGCAGCTTGGTCGCCAGTCAGGGGGAAAAACTGTTTTTT
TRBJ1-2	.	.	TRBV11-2	CASSLVWHSGYTF	TGTGCCAGCAGCTTAGTATGGCATAGCGGCTACACCTTC
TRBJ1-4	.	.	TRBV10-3	CAIQVQLNEKLFF	TGTGCCATCCAGGTACAGCTTAATGAAAAACTGTTTTTT
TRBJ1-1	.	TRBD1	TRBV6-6	CASTPGQGQAFF	TGTGCCAGCACACCGGGACAGGGGCAGGCTTTCTTT
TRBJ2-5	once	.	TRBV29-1	CSGTTPGQETQYF	TGCAGCGGTACTACTCCGGGCCAAGAGACCCAGTACTTC
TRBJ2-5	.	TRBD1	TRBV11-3	CASSREGQPGETQYF	TGTGCCAGCAGCAGAGAGGGACAGCCGGGGGAGACCCAGTACTTC
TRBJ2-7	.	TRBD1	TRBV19	CASSPRQGGHEQYF	TGTGCCAGTAGTCCCAGACAGGGGGGCCACGAGCAGTACTTC
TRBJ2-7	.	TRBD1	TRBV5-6	CASSRDRGFYEQYF	TGTGCCAGCAGCAGGGACAGGGGGTTCTACGAGCAGTACTTC
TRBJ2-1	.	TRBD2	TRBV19	CASSIGPSGDNEQFF	TGTGCCAGTAGTATAGGTCCTAGCGGGGACAATGAGCAGTTCTTC
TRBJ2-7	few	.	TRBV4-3	CASSLTGAAGEQYF	TGCGCCAGCAGCCTAACCGGGGCGGCGGGGGAGCAGTACTTC
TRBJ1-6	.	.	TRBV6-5	CASRSYNSPLHF	TGTGCCAGCCGGAGCTATAATTCACCCCTCCACTTT
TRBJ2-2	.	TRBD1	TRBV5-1	CASTLTGDTGELFF	TGCGCCAGCACCCTGACAGGGGACACCGGGGAGCTGTTTTTT
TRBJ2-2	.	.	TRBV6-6	CASSSGTGHRELFF	TGTGCCAGCAGTAGCGGGACAGGCCACCGGGAGCTGTTTTTT
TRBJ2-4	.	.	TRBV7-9	CASSPRGQNIQYF	TGTGCCAGCAGCCCCCGGGGGCAAAACATTCAGTACTTC
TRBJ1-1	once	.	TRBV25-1	CASSEYPSTEAFF	TGTGCCAGCAGTGAATATCCTTCCACTGAAGCTTTCTTT
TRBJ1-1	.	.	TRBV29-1	CSVEVLTEAFF	TGCAGCGTTGAGGTATTAACTGAAGCTTTCTTT
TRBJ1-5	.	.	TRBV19	CASSPRGDNQPQHF	TGTGCCAGTAGTCCCCGGGGAGACAATCAGCCCCAGCATTTT
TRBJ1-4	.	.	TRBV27	CATGRAREKLFF	TGTGCCACTGGCCGCGCGCGGGAAAAACTGTTTTTT
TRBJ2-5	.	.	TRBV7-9	CASSDVAETQYF	TGTGCCAGCAGCGACGTTGCCGAGACCCAGTACTTC
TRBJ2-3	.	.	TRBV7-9	CASSSGPSAVTDTQYF	TGTGCCAGCAGCTCGGGTCCCTCGGCGGTGACAGATACGCAGTATTTT
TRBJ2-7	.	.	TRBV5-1	CASSLDLVEQYF	TGCGCCAGCAGCTTGGACCTGGTCGAGCAGTACTTC
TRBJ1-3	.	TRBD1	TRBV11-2	CASSARTGRTGNTIYF	TGTGCCAGCAGCGCGAGGACAGGGCGGACTGGAAACACCATATATTTT
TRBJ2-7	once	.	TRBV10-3	CAISEMGKTYEQYF	TGTGCCATCAGTGAAATGGGAAAAACCTACGAGCAGTACTTC
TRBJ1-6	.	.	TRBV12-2	CASRLVGQGFSSYNSPLHF	TGTGCAAGTCGCTTAGTAGGCCAGGGATTCAGCTCCTATAATTCACCCCTCCACTTT
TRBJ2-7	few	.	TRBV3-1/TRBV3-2	CASSHGNNRVSYEQYF	TGTGCCAGCAGCCACGGCAACAACAGGGTCTCCTACGAGCAGTACTTC
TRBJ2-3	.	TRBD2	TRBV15	CATSRVLAGGSDTQYF	TGTGCCACCAGCAGAGTGTTAGCGGGGGGGTCAGATACGCAGTATTTT
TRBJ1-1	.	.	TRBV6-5	CASSYTVNTEAFF	TGTGCCAGCAGTTACACCGTGAACACTGAAGCTTTCTTT
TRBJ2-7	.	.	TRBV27	CASSSEGTYEQYF	TGTGCCAGCAGTTCAGAGGGTACCTACGAGCAGTACTTC
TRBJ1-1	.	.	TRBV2	CASRPRGGGSEAFF	TGTGCCAGCAGGCCCCGGGGGGGTGGGTCTGAAGCTTTCTTT
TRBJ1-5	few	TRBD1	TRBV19	CASSTGGNNQPQHF	TGTGCCAGTAGTACAGGGGGTAACAATCAGCCCCAGCATTTT
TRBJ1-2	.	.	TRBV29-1	CSVGVGGANYGYTF	TGCAGCGTTGGGGTTGGAGGAGCTAACTATGGCTACACCTTC
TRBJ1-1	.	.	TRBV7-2	CASSSKSLTGNTEAFF	TGTGCCAGCAGCTCAAAGAGCCTAACAGGGAACACTGAAGCTTTCTTT
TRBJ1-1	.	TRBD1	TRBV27	CASKPDRGRNTEAFF	TGTGCCAGCAAACCAGACAGGGGGCGCAACACTGAAGCTTTCTTT
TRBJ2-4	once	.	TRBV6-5	CASSKAAANIQYF	TGTGCCAGCAGTAAGGCGGCGGCGAACATTCAGTACTTC
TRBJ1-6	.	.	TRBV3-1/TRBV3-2	CASSLTDYNSPLHF	TGTGCCAGCAGTCTCACAGATTATAATTCACCCCTCCACTTT
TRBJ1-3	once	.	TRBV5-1	CASSLDGAGSGNTIYF	TGCGCCAGCAGCTTGGACGGAGCCGGCTCTGGAAACACCATATATTTT